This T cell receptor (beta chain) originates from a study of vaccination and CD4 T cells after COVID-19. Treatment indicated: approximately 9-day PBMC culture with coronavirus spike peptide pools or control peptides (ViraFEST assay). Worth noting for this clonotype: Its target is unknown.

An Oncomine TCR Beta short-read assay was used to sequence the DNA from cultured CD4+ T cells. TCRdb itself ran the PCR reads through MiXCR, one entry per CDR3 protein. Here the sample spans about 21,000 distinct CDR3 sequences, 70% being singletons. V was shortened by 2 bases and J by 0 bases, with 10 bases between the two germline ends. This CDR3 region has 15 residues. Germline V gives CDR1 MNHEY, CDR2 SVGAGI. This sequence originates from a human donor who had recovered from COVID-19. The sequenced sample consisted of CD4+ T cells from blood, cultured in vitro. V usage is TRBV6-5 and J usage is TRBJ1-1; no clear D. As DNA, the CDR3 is TGTGCCAGCAGTTACGCCGGGCTAATGAACACTGAAGCTTTCTTT. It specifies CASSYAGLMNTEAFF.